These 10 T cell receptor beta chains were sequenced from one sample in a study of coeliac disease. Here immunoSEQ multiplex PCR was the method, and the copy in TCRdb shows in-frame clones only, minus some. The repertoire holds around 4,000 clones, with approximately 56% as singletons. The sample was intraepithelial lymphocytes from the gut. These receptors were obtained from a woman aged 18-35 years with active celiac disease.

This clone has a handful of counts. V and J are TRBV5-4 and TRBJ2-7, with 8 nucleotides matching TRBD1. With V trimmed by 0 bases and J by 1 base, 3 bases remained unmatched. The germline V gene has CDR1 SGHNT and CDR2 YYREEE (reference sequence). CDR3 length: 15 amino acids. In DNA form, the CDR3 reads TGTGCCAGCAGCTTGGCCGGGACAGGTTCCTACGAGCAGTACTTC. The encoded protein is CASSLAGTGSYEQYF.

The sample holds a few counts of this clone. The junction departs from germline at one end; a sequencing error may be responsible. As DNA, the CDR3 is TGTGCCAGCCGCTTACCACTAGCGGGGGACCTGATGGATACGCAGTATTTT. It specifies CASRLPLAGDLMDTQYF. This chain joins TRBV7-9 and TRBJ2-3, with TRBD2 matching over 11 bases. The germline CDR1 and CDR2 sequences are SEHNR and FQNEAQ (reference sequence). The CDR3 consists of 17 residues.

This clone is medium-sized in the sample. The rearrangement links TRBV27 to TRBJ1-4; D unclear. This CDR3 has 16 amino acids. The germline CDR1 and CDR2 sequences are MNHEY and SMNVEV (reference sequence). V lost 6 bases and J lost 1, with 15 bases in between. The chain's CDR3 is CASRSHSHITNEKLFF. CDR3 sequence (DNA): TGTGCCAGCAGATCCCACAGCCACATAACTAATGAAAAACTGTTTTTT.

This clone has just a few counts. The chain employs TRBV6-8 and TRBJ2-1; 13 bases align to TRBD2. The V and J ends lost 5 bases and 1 base, in that order; junction bases with no gene match: 5. CDR3 size: 17 residues. CDR1 is MNHGY, CDR2 SAAAGT, per germline. DNA for the CDR3: TGTGCCAGCAGTCAGAGACTAGCGGGGGGATCCTACAATGAGCAGTTCTTC. Its protein product is CASSQRLAGGSYNEQFF.

This clone was observed a handful of times. This rearrangement joins TRBV11-2 to TRBJ2-7; D gene ambiguous. The germline V and J ends were trimmed by 3 bases and 2 bases, with 8 bases remaining between them. The CDR3 runs 13 residues. CDR1 and CDR2 from the germline V gene are SGHAT and FQNNGV. The CDR3 DNA follows: TGTGCCAGCAGCTTGAGCAGCGCCTACGAGCAGTACTTC. Amino acid sequence: CASSLSSAYEQYF.

The chain employs TRBV7-3 and TRBJ2-2; TRBD2 matches at 9 bases. The J segment lost 7 bases and the V segment lost 1 base, leaving 7 bases of the junction unmatched. This CDR3 is built from 16 residues. Germline V gene lookup returns CDR1 SGHTA and CDR2 FQGTGA. The CDR3 nucleotides read TGTGCCAGCAGCTTAATAGCGGGAGTCGGCGACGGGGAGCTGTTTTTT. This codes for CASSLIAGVGDGELFF.

The chain employs TRBV27 and TRBJ1-2; 7 bases fit TRBD1. This CDR3 has 15 residues. Germline CDR1 reads MNHEY; CDR2 reads SMNVEV (reference sequence). V shed 5 bases, J shed 6 bases, and the junction held 12 bases outside the gene matches. The chain's CDR3 is CASSPSGAGGNGYTF. CDR3 coding DNA: TGTGCCAGCAGTCCCTCGGGGGCAGGGGGGAATGGCTACACCTTC.

On this clone itself: Other nucleotide sequences from this sample produce the same CDR3. This CDR3 is CASSEFLPVTEAFF. The CDR3 region has the DNA TGTGCCAGCAGCGAATTCTTACCGGTCACTGAAGCTTTCTTT. The chain has TRBV5-4 and TRBJ1-1; D is ambiguous. The germline V gene has CDR1 SGHNT and CDR2 YYREEE (reference sequence). The CDR3 has 14 residues. With 4 bases removed from V and 4 bases from J, the gap between germline ends came to 14 bases.

The genes are TRBV21-1 and TRBJ2-3; TRBD2, the table's D call, was not compared with the DNA. TRBV21-1 corresponds to a pseudogene. This CDR3 is built from 15 residues. In nucleotides, the CDR3 is TGTGCCAGCAGCAAAGCCGGACTAGGGGTAGATACGCAGTATTTT. It codes for CASSKAGLGVDTQYF.

The chain carries TRBV6-5 and TRBJ1-2; D is ambiguous. Germline V gene data show CDR1 as MNHEY and CDR2 as SVGAGI. Deletions cut 10 bases from V and 0 bases from J, with 9 bases between. The CDR3 spans 12 residues. CDR3 coding DNA: TGTGCCACCGCCGGGACTAACTATGGCTACACCTTC. It specifies CATAGTNYGYTF.